This entry is about one T cell receptor (beta chain). The data were obtained in a study of shared clonotypes between healthy human individuals. Genomic DNA for unsorted samples was obtained from some 100 million PBMCs. Input per replicate PCR of unsorted PBMC was about 300 ng DNA, corresponding to about 30,000 T cell genomes. Using immunoSEQ multiplex PCR, the repertoire was profiled, and TCRdb retains in-frame clones only, with some absent. The sample consists of about 480,000 clones, about three quarters of them appearing once. CDR3 size: 15 residues. Germline assignment: CDR1 MNHEY and CDR2 SVGAGI. V trimming: 4 bases; J trimming: 0 bases; junction bases outside the gene matches: 3.

Specimen: PBMCs. The chain uses TRBV6-5 and TRBJ1-5; 7 nucleotides align to TRBD1. The receptor was isolated from a woman aged 40 to 55 in good health. Some clones in this sample may be carry-over from other donors' samples. The CDR3 region has the DNA TGTGCCAGCAGTTGGGACAGCTATAGCAATCAGCCCCAGCATTTT. Translation gives CASSWDSYSNQPQHF.